Listed below are T cell receptor beta chains from one sample, sequenced in a study of blood T cell repertoires in COVID-19. Sequencing was performed with immunoSEQ multiplex PCR; in TCRdb, only in-frame clones are kept and a portion is missing. The profile shows about 310,000 clones, roughly nine tenths of them singletons. Sequenced input: peripheral blood. The receptors here all came from a man aged 18 to 29 with active or convalescent COVID-19. The CDR3 runs from the conserved cysteine through the conserved F or W. D genes are given only for firm matches. Clone size appears in some rows only: once, few, many, or a class for an expanded clone.

J gene	D gene	clone size	V gene	CDR3 DNA	CDR3 protein
TRBJ2-4	TRBD1	.	TRBV19	TGTGCCAGTAGTTTAACAGGGGGAGACATTCAGTACTTC	CASSLTGGDIQYF
TRBJ1-1	.	.	TRBV6-5	TGTGCCAGCAGGCTAGACAGGTGGAACACTGAAGCTTTCTTT	CASRLDRWNTEAFF
TRBJ2-1	TRBD2	.	TRBV9	TGTGCCAGCAGCGAGACTAGCGGACAACGTGAGCAGTTCTTC	CASSETSGQREQFF
TRBJ1-1	.	.	TRBV19	TGTGCCAGTAGTATAGTTCGGTCCCTGACAGAAAACACTGAAGCTTTCTTT	CASSIVRSLTENTEAFF
TRBJ1-2	.	once	TRBV28	TGTGCCAGCGCGAGTAGGATGGAACTAAACTATGGCTACACCTTC	CASASRMELNYGYTF
TRBJ2-7	.	.	TRBV14	TGTGCCAGCAGCCAAGCAGCAGGGTCCATCTACGAGCAGTACTTC	CASSQAAGSIYEQYF
TRBJ2-3	.	.	TRBV5-6	TGTGCCAGCAGCCCGGGACTGAGCTGGGATACGCAGTATTTT	CASSPGLSWDTQYF
TRBJ2-7	TRBD1	.	TRBV5-1	TGCGCCAGCAGCTTGACGGGACAGACCTTGAATAGTTACGAGCAGTACTTC	CASSLTGQTLNSYEQYF
TRBJ2-3	TRBD2	.	TRBV29-1	TGCAGCGCCCTAACTAGCGGACTCACAGATACGCAGTATTTT	CSALTSGLTDTQYF
TRBJ1-5	TRBD1	.	TRBV28	TGTGCCAGCAGTTCGACAGGGGTCCTTGATCAGCCCCAGCATTTT	CASSSTGVLDQPQHF
TRBJ1-6	.	.	TRBV7-9	TGTGCCAGCAGCTTATCTTGGGGGCGCGGGGGATCACCCCTCCACTTT	CASSLSWGRGGSPLHF
TRBJ2-7	.	.	TRBV7-9	TGTGCCAGCAGCTCGGACAACGAATACGAGCAGTACTTC	CASSSDNEYEQYF
TRBJ2-3	TRBD1	.	TRBV3-1/TRBV3-2	TGTGCCAGCAGAGGACAGGGGCTCACAGATACGCAATATTTT	CASRGQGLTDTQYF
TRBJ2-2	TRBD2	few	TRBV6-2/TRBV6-3	TGTGCCAGCAGCCTCGGGACTAGCGAAACCGGGGAGCTGTTTTTT	CASSLGTSETGELFF
TRBJ2-3	TRBD2	.	TRBV4-3	TGCGCCAGCAGCCAAGAATCTTTCCTAGCGGGGGGTACGGATACGCAGTATTTT	CASSQESFLAGGTDTQYF
TRBJ2-6	.	.	TRBV4-2	TGTGCCAGCAGACAAAGTGGGTCAGGGCTACTCTCTGGGGCCAACGTCCTGACTTTC	CASRQSGSGLLSGANVLTF
TRBJ1-5	.	.	TRBV2	TGTGCCAGCACTTCGGCCGGGGAGAAACAGCCCCAGCATTTT	CASTSAGEKQPQHF
TRBJ2-3	TRBD2	.	TRBV5-4	TGTGCCAGCAGCTTGGAACTAGCGGGGGGCACAGATACGCAGTATTTT	CASSLELAGGTDTQYF
TRBJ2-1	TRBD2	.	TRBV7-8	TGTGCCAGCAGCTTGAGGACTAGCGGGACTCGGAGCGAGCAGTTCTTC	CASSLRTSGTRSEQFF
TRBJ1-4	.	.	TRBV4-3	TGCGCCAGCAGCCAAGATCCGGGGGGGCTGTCTGAAAAACTGTTTTTT	CASSQDPGGLSEKLFF
TRBJ1-2	TRBD1	.	TRBV5-4	TGTGCCAGCAGCTTCCCGGGACAGGGGGACGGTGGCTACACCTTC	CASSFPGQGDGGYTF
TRBJ2-2	TRBD2	once	TRBV2	TGTGCCAGCCGGACTAGCGGGGGGGTGAACACCGGGGAGCTGTTTTTT	CASRTSGGVNTGELFF
TRBJ1-2	.	.	TRBV4-3	TGCGCCAGCAGCCAAGCGGGAGGGGCAACTGGGGGCTACACCTTC	CASSQAGGATGGYTF
TRBJ1-6	TRBD1	few	TRBV20-1	TGCAGTGCTAGTAGGGACAGGCCTACACCCCTCCACTTT	CSASRDRPTPLHF
TRBJ1-1	.	.	TRBV11-1	TGTGCCAGCAGCACCTCACAGGGTTGGGACACTGAAGCTTTCTTT	CASSTSQGWDTEAFF
TRBJ2-6	TRBD1	.	TRBV2	TGTGCCAGCAGGACAGGGACTGGGGCCAACGTCCTGACTTTC	CASRTGTGANVLTF
TRBJ1-4	.	.	TRBV3-1/TRBV3-2	TGTGCCAGCAGCCAGAGATCAACTAATGAAAAACTGTTTTTT	CASSQRSTNEKLFF
TRBJ2-7	.	.	TRBV6-5	TGTGCCAGCAGCCGGGGAATGGGGTCCTACGAGCAGTACTTC	CASSRGMGSYEQYF
TRBJ2-1	TRBD2	.	TRBV11-2	TGTGCCAGCAGCAAAGGCCGGGGGGGGCAGGATTTCTACAATGAGCAGTTCTTC	CASSKGRGGQDFYNEQFF
TRBJ1-2	.	.	TRBV5-1	TGCGCCAGCAGCTTGGCTCTGGGGGGGAACAATGGCTACACCTTC	CASSLALGGNNGYTF
TRBJ1-2	.	.	TRBV3-1/TRBV3-2	TGTGCCAGCAGCCAGCCGGGGTATGGCTACACCTTC	CASSQPGYGYTF
TRBJ1-5	.	.	TRBV19	TGTGCCAGTAGTGTTACAGGTTGGAATCAGCCCCAGCATTTT	CASSVTGWNQPQHF
TRBJ2-7	TRBD1	.	TRBV10-3	TGTGCCATCAGTACCCGGGACAGGGCATCTGGGCAGTACTTC	CAISTRDRASGQYF
TRBJ1-1	.	.	TRBV4-1	TGCGCCAGCAGCCAAGAGTCTCTTCGGGGATCCACTGAAGCTTTCTTT	CASSQESLRGSTEAFF
TRBJ2-3	TRBD1	.	TRBV11-1	TGTGCCAGCTCGCTCCGACAGGGGGGATTGGATACGCAGTATTTT	CASSLRQGGLDTQYF
TRBJ2-1	.	.	TRBV27	TGTGCCAGCAGTTTACAGGGGACCGGCTCCTACAATGAGCAGTTCTTC	CASSLQGTGSYNEQFF
TRBJ2-7	.	.	TRBV14	TGTGCCAGCAGCCAAACAGGGAAAAGGAGCTCCTACGAGCAGTACTTC	CASSQTGKRSSYEQYF
TRBJ2-5	TRBD2	.	TRBV10-1	TGCGCCAGCAGCCGGGCGGGAGAAGAGACCCAGTACTTC	CASSRAGEETQYF
TRBJ2-1	TRBD1	.	TRBV27	TGTGCCAGCAGTCCAAGGACAGGGGGCCACAATGAGCAGTTCTTC	CASSPRTGGHNEQFF
TRBJ2-7	TRBD1	.	TRBV27	TGTGCCAGCAGTCCGGGACAGGGGGCCCTCGAGCAGTACTTC	CASSPGQGALEQYF
TRBJ2-1	.	.	TRBV27	TGTGCCAGCAGGGCCCTCGGGCTAGCAAAGAATGAGCAGTTCTTC	CASRALGLAKNEQFF
TRBJ1-1	TRBD1	.	TRBV18	TGTGCCAGCTTCTCCGTGGCAGGGGGAACTGAAGCTTTCTTT	CASFSVAGGTEAFF
TRBJ1-3	.	.	TRBV11-2	TGTGCCAGCAGCTTAGGACAGACCCCGAGATATATTTCTGGAAACACCATATATTTT	CASSLGQTPRYISGNTIYF
TRBJ2-1	TRBD2	.	TRBV4-1	TGCGCCAGCAGCCAAGAACAGCGGGAGAGGAATGAGCAGTTCTTC	CASSQEQRERNEQFF
TRBJ1-6	.	.	TRBV6-5	TGTGCCAGCAGGACCACAGGGCGAGCGGATTCACCCCTCCACTTT	CASRTTGRADSPLHF
TRBJ2-5	.	once	TRBV5-1	TGCGCCAGCAGCACCCCGGGAAGGGAAGAGACCCAGTACTTC	CASSTPGREETQYF
TRBJ1-5	.	.	TRBV27	TGTGCCAGCGCGGAAGGCTATAGCAATCAGCCCCAGCATTTT	CASAEGYSNQPQHF
TRBJ2-1	TRBD2	.	TRBV7-9	TGTGCCAGCAGCCTCTCACTAGCGGGGAGGGTCAATGAGCAGTTCTTC	CASSLSLAGRVNEQFF
TRBJ2-7	TRBD2	.	TRBV28	TGTGCCAGCAGTTCTACTAGCGTCTCCTACGAGCAGTACTTC	CASSSTSVSYEQYF
TRBJ1-6	.	.	TRBV5-5	TGTGCCAGCTCCCCCCGGGGAGTCGAGTCACCCCTCCACTTT	CASSPRGVESPLHF
TRBJ1-6	TRBD1	.	TRBV27	TGTGCCAGCAGGGCCCTTTTGAGACAGGGACGAAGCTCCTATAATTCACCCCTCCACTTT	CASRALLRQGRSSYNSPLHF
TRBJ2-1	TRBD2	.	TRBV11-3	TGTGCCAGCGCGGGAGGCGATGACAATGAGCAGTTCTTC	CASAGGDDNEQFF
TRBJ2-1	.	.	TRBV9	TGTGCCAGCAGCTCGCGGACAGTCTCCTACAATGAGCAGTTCTTC	CASSSRTVSYNEQFF
TRBJ2-2	TRBD1	.	TRBV7-6	TGTGCCAGCAGCCCAGGGGCCAGGGGGAAGGTCGGGGAGCTGTTTTTT	CASSPGARGKVGELFF
TRBJ2-3	TRBD2	once	TRBV7-2	TGTGCCAGCAGCTTAGGGCTAGCGGGGGGGCGCGGGGATTTT	CASSLGLAGGRGDF
TRBJ1-1	.	.	TRBV11-2	TGTGCCAGCAGCTTGGGGGCTCCGGCTTTCTTT	CASSLGAPAFF